This TCR beta chain was observed in a study of CD8 T cells in Susac syndrome. Notes on the study in general: TCR sequencing and HLA analysis covered a relatively small number of individuals.

Germline values: CDR1 DFQATT, CDR2 SNEGSKA (reference sequence). Between the trimmed V and J ends, which lost 6 bases and 0 bases, there was a span of 15 bases. CDR3 length: 15 residues. Details on this clonotype: The antigen remains undetermined.

Random hexamers primed reverse transcription of about 0.5 to 1 ug RNA. Amplification of TCR beta CDR3 used immunoSEQ multiplex PCR across 54 Vbeta and 13 Jbeta. Using its own MiXCR run on the immunoSEQ multiplex PCR reads, TCRdb lists one record per CDR3 protein. The data contain about 210,000 distinct CDR3 sequences, about 93% of them singletons. Sequencing of TCR beta, carried out with a high-throughput approach, was applied to CD8+ and CD4+ T cells from the blood. The sequence came from a human donor in good health. The V gene is TRBV20-1, the J gene TRBJ1-3; unclear D gene. The sequenced sample was CD4+ T cells from PBMCs. CDR3 protein: CSASRNSVSGNTIYF. CDR3 nucleotide sequence: TGCAGTGCCTCTAGAAACAGCGTCTCTGGAAACACCATATATTTT.